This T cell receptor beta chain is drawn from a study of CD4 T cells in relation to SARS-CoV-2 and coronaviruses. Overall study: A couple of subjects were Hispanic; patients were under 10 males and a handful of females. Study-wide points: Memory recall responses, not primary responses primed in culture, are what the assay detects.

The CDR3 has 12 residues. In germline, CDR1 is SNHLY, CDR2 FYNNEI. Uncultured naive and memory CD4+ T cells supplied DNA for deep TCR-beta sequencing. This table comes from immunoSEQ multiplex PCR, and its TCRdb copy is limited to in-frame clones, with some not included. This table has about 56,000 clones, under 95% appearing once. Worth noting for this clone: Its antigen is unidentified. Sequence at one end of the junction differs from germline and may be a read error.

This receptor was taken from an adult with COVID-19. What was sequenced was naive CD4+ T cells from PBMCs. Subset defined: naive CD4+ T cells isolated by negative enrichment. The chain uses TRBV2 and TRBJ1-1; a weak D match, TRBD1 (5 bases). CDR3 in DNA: TGTGCCAGCAGTGAAGACGGTACCCGAGGGGAGTTT. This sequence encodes CASSEDGTRGEF.